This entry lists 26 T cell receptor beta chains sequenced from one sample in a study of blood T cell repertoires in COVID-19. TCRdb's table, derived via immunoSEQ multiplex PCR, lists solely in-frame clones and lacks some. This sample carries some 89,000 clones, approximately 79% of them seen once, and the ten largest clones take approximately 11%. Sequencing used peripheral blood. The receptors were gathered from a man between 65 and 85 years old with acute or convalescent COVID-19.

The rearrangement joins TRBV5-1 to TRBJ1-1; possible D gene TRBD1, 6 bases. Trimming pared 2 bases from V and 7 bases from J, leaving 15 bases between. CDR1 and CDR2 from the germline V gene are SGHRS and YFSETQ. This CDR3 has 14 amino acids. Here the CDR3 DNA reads TGCGCCAGCAGCTTAATCCGGGACACCCATGAAGCTTTCTTT. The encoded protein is CASSLIRDTHEAFF.

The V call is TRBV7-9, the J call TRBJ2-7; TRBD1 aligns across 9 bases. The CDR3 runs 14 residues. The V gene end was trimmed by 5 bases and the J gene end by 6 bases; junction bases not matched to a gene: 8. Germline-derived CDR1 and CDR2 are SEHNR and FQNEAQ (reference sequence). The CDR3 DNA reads TGTGCCAGCAGCCTCGGACAGGGGAACGCCGAGCAGTACTTC. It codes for CASSLGQGNAEQYF.

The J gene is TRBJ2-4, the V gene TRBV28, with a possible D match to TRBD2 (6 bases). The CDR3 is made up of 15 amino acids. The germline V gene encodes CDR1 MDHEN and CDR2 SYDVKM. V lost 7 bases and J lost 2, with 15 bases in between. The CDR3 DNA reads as TGTGCCAGCACCCCCGGGGGAGACACCAAAAACATTCAGTACTTC. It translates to CASTPGGDTKNIQYF.

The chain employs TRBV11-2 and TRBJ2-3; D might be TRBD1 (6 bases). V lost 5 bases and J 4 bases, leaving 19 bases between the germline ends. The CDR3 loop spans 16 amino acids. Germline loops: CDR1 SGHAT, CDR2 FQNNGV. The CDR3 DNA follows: TGTGCCAGCAGCCCCCGGACAGAGTCCCTTCCAGATACGCAGTATTTT. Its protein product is CASSPRTESLPDTQYF.

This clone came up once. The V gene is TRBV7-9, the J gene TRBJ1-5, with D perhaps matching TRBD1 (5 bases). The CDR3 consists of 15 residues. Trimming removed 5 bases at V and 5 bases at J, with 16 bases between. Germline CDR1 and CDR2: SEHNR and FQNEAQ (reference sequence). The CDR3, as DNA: TGTGCCAGCAGCGCGGTATGGGGGGGAGATCAGCCCCAGCATTTT. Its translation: CASSAVWGGDQPQHF.

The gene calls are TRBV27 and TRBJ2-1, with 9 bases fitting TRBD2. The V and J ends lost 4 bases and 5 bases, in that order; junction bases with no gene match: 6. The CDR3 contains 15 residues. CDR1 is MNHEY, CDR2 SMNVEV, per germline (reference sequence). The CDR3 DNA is TGTGCCAGCAGTTCTGGACTAGCGAGGCACAATGAGCAGTTCTTC. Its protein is CASSSGLARHNEQFF.

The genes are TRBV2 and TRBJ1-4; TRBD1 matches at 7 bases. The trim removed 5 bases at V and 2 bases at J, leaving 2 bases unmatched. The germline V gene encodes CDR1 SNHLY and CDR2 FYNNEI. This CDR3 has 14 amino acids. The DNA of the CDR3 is TGTGCCAGCAGTTTACAGGGGACTAATGAAAAACTGTTTTTT. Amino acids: CASSLQGTNEKLFF. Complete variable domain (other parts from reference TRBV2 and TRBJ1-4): EPEVTQTPSHQVTQMGQEVILRCVPISNHLYFYWYRQILGQKVEFLVSFYNNEISEKSEIFDDQFSVERPDGSNFTLKIRSTKLEDSAMYFCASSLQGTNEKLFFGSGTQLSVL.

CDR3 coding DNA: TGCAGCGTCCCGGGACTATTAGAGACCCAGTACTTC. As protein: CSVPGLLETQYF. The chain couples TRBV29-1 to TRBJ2-5; 7 bases fit TRBD2. The CDR3 is 12 residues long. V dropped 6 bases and J dropped 4; count of bases not matched to a gene: 5. Germline CDR1 is SQVTM and CDR2 is ANQGSEA.

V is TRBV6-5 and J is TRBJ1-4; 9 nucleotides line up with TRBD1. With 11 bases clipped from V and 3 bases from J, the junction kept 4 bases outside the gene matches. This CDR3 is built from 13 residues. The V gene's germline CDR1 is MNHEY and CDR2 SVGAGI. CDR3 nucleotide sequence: TGTGCCGGACAGGGGACGGCTAATGAAAAACTGTTTTTT. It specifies CAGQGTANEKLFF.

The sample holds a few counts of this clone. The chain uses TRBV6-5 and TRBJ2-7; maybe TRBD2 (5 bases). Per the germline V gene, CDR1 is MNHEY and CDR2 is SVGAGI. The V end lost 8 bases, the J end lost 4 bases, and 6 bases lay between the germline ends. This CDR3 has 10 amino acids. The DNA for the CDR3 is TGTGCCAGCGGGGAGTACGAGCAGTACGTC. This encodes CASGEYEQYV.

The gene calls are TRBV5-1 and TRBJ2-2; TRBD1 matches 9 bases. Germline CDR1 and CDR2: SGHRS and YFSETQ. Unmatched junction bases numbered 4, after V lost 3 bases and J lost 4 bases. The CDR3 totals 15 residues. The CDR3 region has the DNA TGCGCCAGCAGCTGGGGGACAGGGACCACCGGGGAGCTGTTTTTT. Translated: CASSWGTGTTGELFF.

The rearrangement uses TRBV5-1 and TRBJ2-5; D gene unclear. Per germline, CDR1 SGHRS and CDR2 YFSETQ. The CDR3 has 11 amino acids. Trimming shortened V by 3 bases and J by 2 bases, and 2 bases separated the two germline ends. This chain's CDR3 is CASSSQETQYF. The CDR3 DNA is TGCGCCAGCAGCTCGCAAGAGACCCAGTACTTC.

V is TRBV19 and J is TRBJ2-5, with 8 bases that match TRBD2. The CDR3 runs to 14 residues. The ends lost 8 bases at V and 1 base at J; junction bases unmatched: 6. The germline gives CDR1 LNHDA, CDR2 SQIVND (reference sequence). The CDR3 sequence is CASGRGGRQETQYF. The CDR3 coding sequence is TGTGCCAGTGGACGGGGGGGGCGCCAAGAGACCCAGTACTTC.

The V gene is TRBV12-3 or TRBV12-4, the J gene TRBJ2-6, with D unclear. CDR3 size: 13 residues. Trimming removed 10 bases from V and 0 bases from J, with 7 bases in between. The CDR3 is CAIRSSGANVLTF. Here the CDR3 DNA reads TGTGCCATCAGGAGCTCTGGGGCCAACGTCCTGACTTTC.

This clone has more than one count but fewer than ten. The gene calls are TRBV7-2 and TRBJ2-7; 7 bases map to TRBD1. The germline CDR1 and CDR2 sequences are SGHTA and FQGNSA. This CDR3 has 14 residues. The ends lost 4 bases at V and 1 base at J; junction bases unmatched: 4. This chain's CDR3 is CASSSPGQSYEQYV. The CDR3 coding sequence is TGTGCCAGCAGCTCTCCGGGACAGTCCTACGAGCAGTACGTC.

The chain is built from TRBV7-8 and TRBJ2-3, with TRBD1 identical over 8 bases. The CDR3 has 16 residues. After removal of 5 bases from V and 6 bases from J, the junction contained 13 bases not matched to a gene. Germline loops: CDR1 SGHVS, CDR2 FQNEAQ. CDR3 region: CASSRGQGRTEDTQYF. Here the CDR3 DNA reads TGTGCCAGCAGCCGTGGACAGGGAAGGACAGAGGATACGCAGTATTTT.

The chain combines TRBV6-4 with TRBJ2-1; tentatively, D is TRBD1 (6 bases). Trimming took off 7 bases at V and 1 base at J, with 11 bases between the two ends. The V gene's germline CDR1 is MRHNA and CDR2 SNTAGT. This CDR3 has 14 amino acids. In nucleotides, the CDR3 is TGTGCCAGCATGATGGACAGTTCCTACAATGAGCAGTTCTTC. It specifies CASMMDSSYNEQFF.

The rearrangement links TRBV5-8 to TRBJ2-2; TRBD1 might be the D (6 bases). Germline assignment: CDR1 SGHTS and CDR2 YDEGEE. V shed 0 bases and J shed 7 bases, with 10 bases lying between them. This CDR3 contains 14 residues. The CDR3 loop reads CASSLGQVVGELFF. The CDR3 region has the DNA TGTGCCAGCAGCTTGGGACAGGTGGTCGGGGAGCTGTTTTTT. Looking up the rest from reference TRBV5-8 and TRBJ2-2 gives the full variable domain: EAGVTQSPTHLIKTRGQQATLRCSPISGHTSVYWYQQALGLGLQFLLWYDEGEERNRGNFPPRFSGRQFPNYSSELNVNALELEDSALYLCASSLGQVVGELFFGEGSRLTVL.

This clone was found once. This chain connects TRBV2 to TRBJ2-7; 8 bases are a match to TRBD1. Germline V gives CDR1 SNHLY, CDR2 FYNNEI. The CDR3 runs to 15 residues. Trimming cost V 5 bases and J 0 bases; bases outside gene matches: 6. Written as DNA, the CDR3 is TGTGCCAGCAGTATCCGGGACAGGAGCTCCTACGAGCAGTACTTC. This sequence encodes CASSIRDRSSYEQYF.

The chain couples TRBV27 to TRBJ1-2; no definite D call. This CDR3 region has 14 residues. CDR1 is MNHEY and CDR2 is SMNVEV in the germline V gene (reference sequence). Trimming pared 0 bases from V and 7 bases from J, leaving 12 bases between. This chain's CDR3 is CASSLSRGRSGYTF. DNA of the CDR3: TGTGCCAGCAGTTTATCCCGGGGAAGGAGTGGCTACACCTTC.

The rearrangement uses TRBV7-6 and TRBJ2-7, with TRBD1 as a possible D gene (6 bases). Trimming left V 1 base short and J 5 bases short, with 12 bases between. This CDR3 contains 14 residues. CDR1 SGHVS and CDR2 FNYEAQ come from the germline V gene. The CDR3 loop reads CASSLGRDIHEQYF. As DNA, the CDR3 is TGTGCCAGCAGCTTAGGAAGGGACATCCACGAGCAGTACTTC.

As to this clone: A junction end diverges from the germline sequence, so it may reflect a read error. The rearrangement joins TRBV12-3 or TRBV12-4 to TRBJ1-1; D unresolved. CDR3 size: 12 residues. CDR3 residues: CASTLDHSEAFF. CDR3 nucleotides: TGTGCCAGCACTTTAGATCACTCTGAAGCTTTCTTT.

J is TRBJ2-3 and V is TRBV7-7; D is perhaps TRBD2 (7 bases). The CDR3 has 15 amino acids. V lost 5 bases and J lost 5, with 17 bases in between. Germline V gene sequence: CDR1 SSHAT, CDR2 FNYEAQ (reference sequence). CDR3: CASSLGGAGGDTQYF. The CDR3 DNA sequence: TGTGCCAGCAGCCTTGGGGGGGCAGGAGGAGATACGCAGTATTTT. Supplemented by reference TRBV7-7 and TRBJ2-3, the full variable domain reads GAGVSQSPRYKVTKRGQDVTLRCDPISSHATLYWYQQALGQGPEFLTYFNYEAQPDKSGLPSDRFSAERPEGSISTLTIQRTEQRDSAMYRCASSLGGAGGDTQYFGPGTRLTVL.

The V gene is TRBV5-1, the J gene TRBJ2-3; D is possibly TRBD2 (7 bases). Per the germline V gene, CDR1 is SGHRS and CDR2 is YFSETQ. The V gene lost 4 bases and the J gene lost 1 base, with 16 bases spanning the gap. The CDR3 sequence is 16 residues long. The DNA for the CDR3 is TGCGCCAGCAGCGCCCTAGGGGGGGATGGCACAGATACGCAGTATTTT. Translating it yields CASSALGGDGTDTQYF. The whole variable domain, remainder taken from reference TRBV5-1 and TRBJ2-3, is KAGVTQTPRYLIKTRGQQVTLSCSPISGHRSVSWYQQTPGQGLQFLFEYFSETQRNKGNFPGRFSGRQFSNSRSEMNVSTLELGDSALYLCASSALGGDGTDTQYFGPGTRLTVL.

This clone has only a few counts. The CDR3 nucleotides are TGTGCCAGCAGTCGGGGGGCTGATTCACCCCTCCACTTT. Translated, it gives CASSRGADSPLHF. The V call is TRBV6-6, the J call TRBJ1-6, with a weak D call TRBD1 (6 bases). The CDR3 is made up of 13 amino acids. In germline, CDR1 is MNHNY, CDR2 SVGAGI (reference sequence). V lost 5 bases to trimming and J lost 8 bases, with 10 bases between them.

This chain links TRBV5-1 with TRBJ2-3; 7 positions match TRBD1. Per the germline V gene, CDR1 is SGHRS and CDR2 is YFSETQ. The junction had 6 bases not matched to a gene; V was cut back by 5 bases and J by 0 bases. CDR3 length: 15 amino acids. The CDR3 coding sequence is TGCGCCAGCAGTAAGGGGGCGTATAGCACAGATACGCAGTATTTT. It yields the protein CASSKGAYSTDTQYF.